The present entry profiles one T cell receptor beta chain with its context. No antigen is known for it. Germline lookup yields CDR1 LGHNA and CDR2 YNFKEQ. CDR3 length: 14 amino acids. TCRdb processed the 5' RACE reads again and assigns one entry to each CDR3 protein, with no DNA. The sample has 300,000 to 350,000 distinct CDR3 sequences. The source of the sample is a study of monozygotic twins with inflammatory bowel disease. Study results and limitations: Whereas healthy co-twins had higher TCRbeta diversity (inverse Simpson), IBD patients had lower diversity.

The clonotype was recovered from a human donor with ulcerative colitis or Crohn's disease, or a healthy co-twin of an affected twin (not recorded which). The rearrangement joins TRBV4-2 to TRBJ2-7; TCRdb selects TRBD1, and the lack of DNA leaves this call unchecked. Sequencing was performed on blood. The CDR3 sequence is CASSQVSADYEQYF.